Sequencing of this TCR beta chain was carried out in a study of blood T cell repertoires in COVID-19. Generated by immunoSEQ multiplex PCR, the TCRdb table keeps only in-frame clones and is missing some. The table has 380,000 or so clones, 81% seen once. This CDR3 has 13 residues. The germline gives CDR1 SGHDN, CDR2 FVKESK. V lost 4 bases to trimming and J lost 1 base, with 7 bases between them. Sample: peripheral blood. The J gene is TRBJ1-1, the V gene TRBV14; D is unclear. The clonotype originates from a human donor with acute or convalescent COVID-19. The donor label of this sample is uncertain. Here the CDR3 reads CASSRYPNTEAFF. In DNA form, the CDR3 reads TGTGCCAGCAGCCGTTATCCGAACACTGAAGCTTTCTTT.